The clone carrying this TCR beta chain was observed at least ten times. MiXCR was run by TCRdb on the reads, yielding one entry per CDR3 protein. The data hold about 230,000 distinct CDR3 sequences, with roughly 23% observed a single time. The data belong to a study of T cell repertoires in cytomegalovirus infection. Trimming shortened V by 5 bases and J by 0 bases, and 7 bases separated the two germline ends. The CDR3 sequence is 13 residues long. The source material was CD8+ T cells from PBMCs. The chain joins TRBV12-3 or TRBV12-4 to TRBJ1-1; no clear D gene. This TCR came from a human donor in good health (CMV status not recorded). Some clones in this sample may be carry-over from other donors' samples. CDR3 in amino acids: CASSPPMNTEAFF. The CDR3 DNA is TGTGCCAGCAGTCCCCCAATGAACACTGAAGCTTTCTTT.